The 5 T cell receptor beta chains below come from one sample, sequenced in a study of T-cell reconstitution after alpha-beta-depleted transplantation in children (dated by TCRdb to about 2016). The sample's treatment or condition label, in plain terms: allogeneic hematopoietic cell transplantation with graft depleted of TCRalphabeta T cells and CD19 B cells. The library relied on PCR. This sample was sequenced with an Illumina HiSeq 2500. To normalize quantification of the TCRbeta repertoire, the TCR libraries were built with molecular barcoding that relied on unique molecular identifiers. TCRdb ran its own pipeline on the public reads, namely fastp trimming at Q25 and MiXCR clone calling, and kept in-frame beta chains. Each CDR3 protein gets just one entry, which takes the most common genes and DNA from the rows behind it. The sample profile shows hundreds of thousands of distinct CDR3 sequences; around 8% of them were found once. The top ten hold 6% to 7% of the sample.

The specimen comprised PBMCs, mostly from graft donor cells, sampled 180 days after TCRalphabeta/CD19-depleted stem cell transplant. These receptors were obtained from a male patient younger than 18 who had a stem cell transplant for acute lymphoblastic leukemia, so the T cells may come from the graft donor.

The sample holds many counts of this clonotype. This chain uses TRBV12-3 or TRBV12-4 with TRBJ1-3, with no clear D. Between the trimmed V and J ends, which lost 8 bases and 0 bases, there was a span of 8 bases. The length of the CDR3 is 13 residues. The CDR3 protein is CASSGRSGNTIYF. The DNA for the CDR3 is TGTGCCAGCTCGGGTCGCTCTGGAAACACCATATATTTT.

This clonotype was seen ten or more times. The chain carries TRBV12-3 or TRBV12-4 and TRBJ2-7, with 9 bases that match TRBD1. The CDR3 runs 14 residues. Trimming took 6 bases from V and 9 from J; bases not matched to a gene: 12. This CDR3 is CASSTMGQGWRQYF. The CDR3 nucleotides are TGTGCCAGCAGCACAATGGGACAGGGATGGCGGCAGTACTTC.

With respect to this clonotype: Possible read error: a much larger clone is one base away. J is TRBJ1-5 and V is TRBV20-1, with D uncertain. Per the germline V gene, CDR1 is DFQATT and CDR2 is SNEGSKA (reference sequence). This CDR3 contains 13 residues. CDR3 sequence: CSARVGGNQPHHF. In nucleotides, the CDR3 is TGCAGTGCTAGAGTGGGTGGGAATCAGCCCCACCATTTT.

The chain is built from TRBV28 and TRBJ1-1; D gene ambiguous. Germline V lookup: CDR1 MDHEN, CDR2 SYDVKM. The CDR3 runs 13 residues. V was clipped by 2 bases and J by 8 bases, with 12 bases between them. CDR3 protein: CASSLNSLREAFF. The CDR3, as DNA: TGTGCCAGCAGTTTAAACAGCCTGAGGGAAGCTTTCTTT.

Many counts were recorded for this clonotype. V gene TRBV6-2 or TRBV6-3 combines with J gene TRBJ1-2; TRBD1 matches at 10 bases. The CDR3 runs to 13 residues. The ends lost 6 bases at V and 7 bases at J; junction bases unmatched: 5. From germline, CDR1 is MNHEY and CDR2 SVGEGT. The CDR3 loop reads CASRRQGAGGYTF. CDR3 nucleotides: TGTGCCAGCAGACGACAGGGGGCCGGTGGCTACACCTTC.